This is a list of T cell receptor beta chains from one sample in a study of CD8 T cells in ankylosing spondylitis. TCRdb used MiXCR to reprocess the 5' RACE reads, holding one entry per CDR3 protein. The table lists about 150,000 distinct CDR3 sequences, around two fifths of them singletons. The sequencing input was synovial fluid, either unsorted or a sorted T cell fraction (not recorded which). The receptors shown here come from a male donor with ankylosing spondylitis. Each CDR3 is given with its conserved first and last residue.

CASSRTSGHTDTQYF,TRBV12-3/TRBV12-4,TRBJ2-3
CASSLLGILNTEAFF,TRBV4-1,TRBJ1-1
CASVQTGFMNTEAFF,TRBV18,TRBJ1-1
CAISRDRIIPFYEQYF,TRBV10-3,TRBJ2-7
CASSAHDRDNTEAFF,TRBV7-9,TRBJ1-1
CAISESRRTNEQYF,TRBV10-3,TRBJ2-7
CAISESGAEPQAFF,TRBV10-3,TRBJ1-1
CASSDYRRMNTEAFF,TRBV5-4,TRBJ1-1
CATDQGDSYEQYF,TRBV6-1,TRBJ2-7
CASSYGLADTYEQYF,TRBV25-1,TRBJ2-7
CASSDGQGANEQFF,TRBV6-4,TRBJ2-1
CSARDYGYEQYF,TRBV20-1,TRBJ2-7
CASSLAGVNEQFF,TRBV5-6,TRBJ2-1
CSAKKITLTMNTEAFF,TRBV20-1,TRBJ1-1
CASSKTRTLPNEQFF,TRBV27,TRBJ2-1
CATSEQGAVVDEQFF,TRBV15,TRBJ2-1
CASSFGRNTEAFF,TRBV12-3/TRBV12-4,TRBJ1-1
CASSLIIGIGQYF,TRBV28,TRBJ2-7
CASSPRTGSNQPQHF,TRBV19,TRBJ1-5
CASSLYTHNTEAFF,TRBV12-3/TRBV12-4,TRBJ1-1
CASSQASNYNEQFF,TRBV4-3,TRBJ2-1
CASSRRRVRANEKLFF,TRBV4-1,TRBJ1-4
CASSQWLEKGETQYF,TRBV16,TRBJ2-5
CASSHRDSLSALHF,TRBV4-1,TRBJ1-6
CATSRTRTAGFWDEQFF,TRBV15,TRBJ2-1
CASSYWTVLMNTEAFF,TRBV7-9,TRBJ1-1
CASSSIRQLTNEKLFF,TRBV28,TRBJ1-4
CASSTPGDYTGEQFF,TRBV19,TRBJ2-1
CASSGGENQPQHF,TRBV6-2/TRBV6-3,TRBJ1-5
CASSQRGTSGPHRTDTQYF,TRBV4-1,TRBJ2-3
CSAPVDVYRPYEQYF,TRBV20-1,TRBJ2-7
CASSPRLAGFKNIQYF,TRBV18,TRBJ2-4
CSAARFFEQFF,TRBV20-1,TRBJ2-1
CASSQEEFERGSADTQYF,TRBV4-1,TRBJ2-3
CASRGRLCTEAFF,TRBV2,TRBJ1-1
CATEGLEKLFF,TRBV7-9,TRBJ1-4
CATSREGGPGNEQFF,TRBV15,TRBJ2-1
CSVPGQAYNEQFF,TRBV29-1,TRBJ2-1
CASSLDWGLNTGELFF,TRBV7-7,TRBJ2-2
CASSLGGETGTNYEQYF,TRBV7-9,TRBJ2-7
CSARDHSIFRRGNNQPQHF,TRBV20-1,TRBJ1-5
CASRTSGGAPSYNEQFF,TRBV6-1,TRBJ2-1
CASSLGDTGFPYEQYF,TRBV12-3/TRBV12-4,TRBJ2-7
CASSVGTSGSEEQFF,TRBV9,TRBJ2-1
CASSFGLAGPAIYNEQFF,TRBV12-3/TRBV12-4,TRBJ2-1
CASSFTGGNTGELFF,TRBV12-3/TRBV12-4,TRBJ2-2
CASTRTAFSGNTIYF,TRBV28,TRBJ1-3
CASSPSNRDEQFF,TRBV11-2,TRBJ2-1